The clone carrying this T cell receptor beta chain was detected a few times. This sample was taken from a study of blood T cell repertoires in COVID-19. The overall study: Material from acute and convalescent COVID-19 was sourced from the United States, Italy and Spain.

CDR3 length equals 14 residues. V was pared by 6 bases and J by 10 bases, with 17 bases between. CDR1 is SGHDT and CDR2 is YYEEEE in the germline V gene. Under the authors' procedure: Reference gene primers were amplified, and this amplification served to estimate nucleated cell counts. TCRdb's table, derived via immunoSEQ multiplex PCR, lists solely in-frame clones and lacks some. The DNA was the basis for D and trimming; V, J and clone size are from that table. The table has 100,000 to 150,000 clones, around three quarters seen once. The sequencing input was peripheral blood. This chain joins TRBV5-6 and TRBJ1-6, with D unclear. This clonotype was sampled from a woman in her seventies with acute or convalescent COVID-19. CDR3 sequence: CASTQRKGKSPLHF. The CDR3 nucleotides read TGTGCCAGCACCCAGCGGAAGGGTAAATCACCCCTCCACTTT.